Listed below are T cell receptor beta chains from one sample, sequenced in a study of blood T cell repertoires in COVID-19. The assay was immunoSEQ multiplex PCR, and TCRdb's table has in-frame clones only and misses some. The top ten hold roughly 1.1% of the sample, which has about 160,000 clones, roughly 88% seen once. The specimen was peripheral blood. The receptors originated from a man aged 55 to 70 who had recovered from COVID-19. Each CDR3 is given with its conserved first and last residue. Fields, in order: V gene, D gene, clone size, J gene, CDR3 DNA, CDR3 protein. The D gene is left open where the match is weak. A clone size is listed for some rows: how often the clone was seen (once, few, many), or a class if it is expanded.

>TRBV6-1|TRBD1|.|TRBJ1-5
TGTGCCAGCAGTGAATTCCCCACAGGGGATAGCAATCAGCCCCAGCATTTT
CASSEFPTGDSNQPQHF
>TRBV12-3/TRBV12-4|.|.|TRBJ1-2
TGTGCCAGCAGTCTGACACGTTGGGGCTACACCTTC
CASSLTRWGYTF
>TRBV6-5|TRBD1|.|TRBJ2-7
TGTGCCAGCAGTACCGACAGGGGGCACCACGAGCAGTACTTC
CASSTDRGHHEQYF
>TRBV7-9|.|.|TRBJ1-3
TGTGCCAGCAGCCCGCCCGGGTGGAGGGACACCATATATTTT
CASSPPGWRDTIYF
>TRBV3-1/TRBV3-2|.|.|TRBJ1-6
TGTGCCAGCAGCCAAGGGGGCCAACAAAATTCACCCCTCCACTTT
CASSQGGQQNSPLHF
>TRBV5-1|.|.|TRBJ2-5
TGCGCCAGCAGCCGGTCAGGGGGGCCGGAGGAGACCCAGTACTTC
CASSRSGGPEETQYF
>TRBV4-1|.|.|TRBJ2-6
TGCGCCAGCAGCCCATTTTCCGGGACACCGCTCTCTGGGGCCAACGTCCTGACTTTC
CASSPFSGTPLSGANVLTF
>TRBV25-1|.|.|TRBJ2-4
TGTGCCAGCAGTCCTATAGAGGGCATTCAGTACTTC
CASSPIEGIQYF
>TRBV7-3|.|.|TRBJ1-3
TGTGCCAGCAGCCCCTTTTTGGGGGCCGGAAACACCATATATTTT
CASSPFLGAGNTIYF
>TRBV7-3|.|few|TRBJ1-6
TGTGCCAGCAGCGCACAGGGTGGCGTAGGTTCACCCCTCCACTTT
CASSAQGGVGSPLHF
>TRBV10-1|TRBD2|.|TRBJ2-5
TGCGCCAACAAATCGGGACTAGCGGAAGAGACCCAGTACTTC
CANKSGLAEETQYF
>TRBV18|TRBD1|few|TRBJ2-7
TGTGCCAGCTCACCACAAGGACAGGGTAGCGAGCAGTACTTC
CASSPQGQGSEQYF
>TRBV6-1|TRBD1|.|TRBJ1-6
TGTGCCAGCAGTCGCGACAGGGGACCCCTCCACTTT
CASSRDRGPLHF
>TRBV6-5|TRBD1|.|TRBJ2-7
TGTGCCAGCCGGGACAGGTCCTACGAGCAGTACTTC
CASRDRSYEQYF